The entry that follows covers one T cell receptor beta chain sequence. The data were taken from a study of blood T cell repertoires in COVID-19. At the level of the study: Acute-phase and convalescent COVID-19 samples originated in the United States, Italy and Spain. PBMCs, B-cell-depleted T cells, or T cells provided the cDNA or gDNA that made up the material.

V was pared by 7 bases and J by 3 bases, with 15 bases between. The germline CDR1 and CDR2 sequences are SQVTM and ANQGSEA. The CDR3 length is 14 residues. The authors' processing: Quantification of nucleated cells was approximated via reference gene primer amplification. Sequencing was performed with immunoSEQ multiplex PCR; in TCRdb, only in-frame clones are kept and a portion is missing. V and J calls and clone size are copied from that table; D and trimming were computed from the DNA. The sample includes some 160,000 clones, roughly 89% seen only once; the top ten take about a tenth. It was during active infection that Seattle patients were enrolled and then longitudinally followed.

What was sequenced was peripheral blood. The chain joins TRBV29-1 to TRBJ2-2; TRBD2 might be the D (5 bases). The source of this sequence is a woman aged 65 to 85 with COVID-19, enrolled during active disease. As DNA, the CDR3 is TGCAGCGCCCTTACCGGGGTGGACACCGGGGAGCTGTTTTTT. Translating gives CSALTGVDTGELFF.